This T cell receptor (beta chain) is drawn from a study of control samples from healthy donors and cancer patients. Sequenced by immunoSEQ multiplex PCR; TCRdb stores in-frame clones only, minus some. The sample has 160,000 or so clones, 90% to 95% seen once; the top ten hold less than 0.75%. This clonotype was sampled from a woman in her twenties or thirties in good health. Sample: blood.

The CDR3 DNA reads as TGTGCCAGCAGCGGGGGACTAGCGGGAGGGACAGATACGCAGTATTTT. As protein: CASSGGLAGGTDTQYF. The rearrangement uses TRBV9 and TRBJ2-3; TRBD2 aligns across 16 bases. Germline trimming cut 3 bases from V and 3 bases from J; bases unmatched to any gene: 1. The CDR3 consists of 16 residues. The germline gives CDR1 SGDLS, CDR2 YYNGEE.